In its sample, the clone carrying this TCR beta chain was seen many times. The data belong to a study of patients and donors after allogeneic stem cell transplantation. A single record per CDR3 protein comes from TCRdb applying MiXCR to the RT-PCR reads. The sample contains some 880,000 distinct CDR3 sequences, more than 15% of which appear only once. The length of the CDR3 is 15 residues. The V gene end was trimmed by 6 bases and the J gene end by 4 bases; junction bases not matched to a gene: 9. The V gene's germline CDR1 is DFQATT and CDR2 SNEGSKA (reference sequence). The sequenced sample consisted of blood, either unsorted or a sorted T cell fraction (not recorded which). This clonotype was obtained from a human donor who was either an allogeneic HSCT recipient or a stem cell or donor lymphocyte infusion donor (not recorded which). It is not recorded whose cells these are; they may come from a transplant donor. The rearrangement uses TRBV20-1 and TRBJ2-1, with TRBD1 identical over 10 bases. The DNA for the CDR3 is TGCAGTGCAGTCCGGACAGGGGGACGGTACAATGAGCAGTTCTTC. Its protein is CSAVRTGGRYNEQFF.